The TCR delta chain under discussion was sequenced for a study of gamma-delta chains in newborns, infants, children. The overall study: Microbial exposure reportedly drives polyclonal innate γδ T cell expansion after birth.

Trimming at V came to 1 base and at J to 0 bases, leaving 3 bases not matched to a gene. CDR3 length: 18 residues. Per germline, CDR1 GEAIGNYY and CDR2 EKD. By proportion, this clone is large. The sample has other DNA sequences that encode this CDR3 too. TCRdb re-called the reads through CATT. The data show roughly 2,000 delta-chain clones, 0.9% to 1.1% seen once. V gene TRDV2 combines with J gene TRDJ3; the match to TRDD3 covers 9 bases. The sample consisted of blood. The receptor's source is a child who was a newborn, infant or young child, either healthy, febrile or measles-vaccinated (not recorded which). Here the CDR3 DNA reads TGTGCCTGTGACACTTTACTGGGGGACTCCTGGGACACCCGACAGATGTTTTTC. This translates into CACDTLLGDSWDTRQMFF.